Following are 14 T cell receptor beta chains from one sample sequenced in a study of blood T cells in healthy people across ages. With a J-beta primer mix and a sample-barcoded 5' primer, a second PCR ran 7 to 11 cycles. Via MiXCR, TCRdb re-called the 5' RACE reads, giving one row per CDR3 protein. The table includes 870,000 or so distinct CDR3 sequences, less than 35% detected once. Sequenced material: blood. These receptors were obtained from a woman older than 75 in good health.

This clonotype was observed a handful of times. This likely reflects a read error, since a far larger clone is one base away. The chain links TRBV7-9 to TRBJ2-1; the D gene is possibly TRBD2 (5 bases). Germline assignment: CDR1 SEHNR and CDR2 FQNEAQ (reference sequence). The CDR3 runs to 13 residues. CDR3 sequence reads: CAGRPTGYNEQFF. In DNA form, the CDR3 reads TGTGCCGGCAGACCCACGGGGTACAATGAGCAGTTCTTC. Full variable domain (rest looked up from reference TRBV7-9 and TRBJ2-1): DTGVSQNPRHKITKRGQNVTFRCDPISEHNRLYWYRQTLGQGPEFLTYFQNEAQLEKSRLLSDRFSAERPKGSFSTLEIQRTEQGDSAMYLCAGRPTGYNEQFFGPGTRLTVL.

This clonotype showed up many times. This sequence joins TRBV7-9 and TRBJ2-1; D is undetermined. V shed 4 bases and J shed 6 bases, with 10 bases lying between them. The CDR3 loop spans 13 amino acids. Germline V lookup: CDR1 SEHNR, CDR2 FQNEAQ (reference sequence). CDR3 bases: TGTGCCAGCAGCTCCGAGGCCCCCAATGAGCAGTTCTTC. This translates into CASSSEAPNEQFF.

This chain joins TRBV7-9 and TRBJ1-4; D is perhaps TRBD1 (5 bases). In germline, CDR1 is SEHNR, CDR2 FQNEAQ (reference sequence). V lost 5 bases and J 6 bases, leaving 16 bases between the germline ends. The CDR3 loop spans 15 amino acids. CDR3 sequence (DNA): TGTGCCAGCAGCGGGACCGGGACCTATTATGAAAAACTGTTTTTT. This translates into CASSGTGTYYEKLFF.

Regarding this clonotype: A clone one base away is much larger, so this may be a read error. This chain links TRBV10-2 with TRBJ2-1, with TRBD2 matching 10 bases. The J call may not be correct, given that the DNA end is closer to TRBJ2-7. The CDR3 sequence is 16 residues long. CDR1 and CDR2 (germline): WSHSY, SAAADI. The CDR3 region has the DNA TGCGCCAGCAGTGCTAGCGGGGGCGGGGCCTACAATGAGCAGTACTTC. This translates into CASSASGGGAYNEQYF.

The chain employs TRBV7-2 and TRBJ2-1; TRBD2 might be the D (6 bases). This CDR3 has 15 amino acids. Looked up from germline, CDR1 is SGHTA and CDR2 is FQGNSA. V lost 5 bases, J lost 0 bases, and 11 bases lay in between. The CDR3 protein is CASSSRRVSYNEQFF. The CDR3 nucleotides read TGTGCCAGCAGCAGCCGGAGGGTCTCCTACAATGAGCAGTTCTTC.

About this clonotype itself: A much more abundant neighbour one base away suggests this may be a read error. The chain carries TRBV6-1 and TRBJ2-4; 9 bases agree with TRBD1. The J call may be wrong; the DNA end is better matched by TRBJ2-7. Per germline, CDR1 MNHNS and CDR2 SASEGT. CDR3 size: 18 residues. The CDR3 reads CASSEIEGQGLFHYEQYF. Here the CDR3 DNA reads TGTGCCAGCAGTGAGATTGAGGGACAGGGTTTGTTCCACTACGAGCAGTACTTC.

The chain couples TRBV5-1 to TRBJ1-2; D is undetermined. The CDR3 is 14 amino acids. The V end was cut by 3 bases, the J end by 6 bases, with 15 bases between. Germline CDR1 reads SGHRS; CDR2 reads YFSETQ. CDR3 region: CASSSRSVTDGYTF. DNA for the CDR3: TGCGCCAGCAGCTCTCGTTCTGTCACGGATGGCTACACCTTC.

This clonotype was observed at least ten times. The V and J genes are TRBV7-9 and TRBJ2-7; D perhaps matches TRBD1 (5 bases). The CDR3 is 13 amino acids. Trimming took 5 bases from V and 5 from J, leaving 13 bases between them. Germline assignment: CDR1 SEHNR and CDR2 FQNEAQ (reference sequence). The CDR3 spells CASSLTLTDEQYF. The CDR3 DNA reads TGTGCCAGCAGCCTAACATTGACAGACGAGCAGTACTTC.

This clonotype has ten or more counts. The rearrangement uses TRBV6-5 and TRBJ2-7; 9 nucleotides align to TRBD2. CDR1 and CDR2 (germline): MNHEY, SVGAGI. This CDR3 is 14 amino acids long. The trim removed 5 bases at V and 2 bases at J, leaving 4 bases unmatched. CDR3 residues: CASSTQRGAYEQYF. The CDR3 bases are TGTGCCAGCAGTACTCAGCGGGGGGCCTACGAGCAGTACTTC.

Ten or more counts support this clonotype. CDR3: CASSLEFFGYGYTF. The CDR3 DNA sequence: TGTGCCAGCAGCTTAGAGTTCTTTGGATATGGCTACACCTTC. The V gene is TRBV7-2, the J gene TRBJ1-2; D is uncertain. V lost 1 base, J lost 5 bases, and 11 bases lay in between. Germline V gene data show CDR1 as SGHTA and CDR2 as FQGNSA. CDR3 length: 14 amino acids.

This clonotype was counted only a few times. The chain links TRBV11-2 to TRBJ2-2; the match to TRBD1 covers 7 bases. This CDR3 region has 15 residues. V was pared by 5 bases and J by 4 bases, with 7 bases of the junction left unmatched. CDR1 and CDR2 from the germline V gene are SGHAT and FQNNGV. This CDR3 reads CASSPPRQGTGELFF. The CDR3 DNA reads TGTGCCAGCAGCCCCCCGAGACAGGGCACCGGGGAGCTGTTTTTT.

This clonotype has at least ten counts. DNA for the CDR3: TGTGCCAGCAGCTTAGGAGGGGCAGAGCAAGAGACCCAGTACTTC. This gives the protein CASSLGGAEQETQYF. The chain has TRBV7-9 and TRBJ2-5; the D gene could be TRBD1 or TRBD2 (5 bases each). CDR3 length: 15 amino acids. Germline CDR1 reads SEHNR; CDR2 reads FQNEAQ (reference sequence). V shed 1 base and J shed 2 bases, with 11 bases lying between them.

This clonotype was found many times. The chain couples TRBV7-8 to TRBJ2-3, with D perhaps TRBD2 (5 bases). Looked up from germline, CDR1 is SGHVS and CDR2 is FQNEAQ. The CDR3 is 15 residues long. V gave up 5 bases and J gave up 0 bases, with 12 bases separating them. CDR3 sequence reads: CASSRWGASTDTQYF. The CDR3 DNA sequence: TGTGCCAGCAGCCGCTGGGGAGCTAGCACAGATACGCAGTATTTT.

This clonotype was observed at least ten times. This rearrangement joins TRBV7-2 to TRBJ1-2; D ambiguous. The CDR3 is made up of 14 amino acids. Trimming took off 0 bases at V and 6 bases at J, with 11 bases between the two ends. From germline, CDR1 is SGHTA and CDR2 FQGNSA. This chain's CDR3 is CASSLAAVADGYTF. The CDR3 DNA is TGTGCCAGCAGCTTAGCCGCCGTAGCAGATGGCTACACCTTC.